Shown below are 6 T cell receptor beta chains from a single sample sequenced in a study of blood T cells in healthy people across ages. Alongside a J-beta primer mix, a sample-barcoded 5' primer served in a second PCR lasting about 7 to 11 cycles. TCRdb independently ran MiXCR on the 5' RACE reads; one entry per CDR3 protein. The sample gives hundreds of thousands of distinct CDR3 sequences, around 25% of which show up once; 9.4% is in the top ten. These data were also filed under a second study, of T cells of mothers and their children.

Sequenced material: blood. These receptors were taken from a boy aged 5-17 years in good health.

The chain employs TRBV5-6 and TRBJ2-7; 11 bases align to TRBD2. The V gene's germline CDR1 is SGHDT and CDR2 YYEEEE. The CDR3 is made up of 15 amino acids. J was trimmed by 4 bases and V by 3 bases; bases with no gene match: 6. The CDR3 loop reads CASSSLGTSGYEQYF. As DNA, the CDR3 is TGTGCCAGCAGCTCGCTCGGGACTAGCGGATACGAGCAGTACTTC.

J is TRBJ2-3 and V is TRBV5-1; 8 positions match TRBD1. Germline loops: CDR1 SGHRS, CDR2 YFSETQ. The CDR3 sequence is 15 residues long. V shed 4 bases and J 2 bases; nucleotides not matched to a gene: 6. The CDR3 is CASSITGGNTDTQYF. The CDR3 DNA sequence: TGCGCCAGCAGCATCACAGGGGGAAACACAGATACGCAGTATTTT.

The CDR3 spells CASERGDSTDTQYF. The CDR3 DNA sequence: TGTGCCAGCGAGCGGGGGGATAGCACAGATACGCAGTATTTT. This rearrangement joins TRBV6-4 to TRBJ2-3, with 9 bases that match TRBD2. CDR3 size: 14 residues. Per the germline V gene, CDR1 is MRHNA and CDR2 is SNTAGT. Germline trimming cut 8 bases from V and 0 bases from J; bases unmatched to any gene: 3.

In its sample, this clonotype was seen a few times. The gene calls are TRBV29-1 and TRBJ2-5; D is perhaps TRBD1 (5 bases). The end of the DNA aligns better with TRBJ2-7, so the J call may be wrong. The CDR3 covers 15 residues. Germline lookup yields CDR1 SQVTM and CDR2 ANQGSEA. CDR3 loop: CSVESGEIGAYEQYF. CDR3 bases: TGCAGCGTTGAATCCGGCGAAATAGGGGCCTACGAGCAGTACTTC.

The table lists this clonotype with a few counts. The CDR3 here is CSVDGDGGYTF. CDR3 DNA sequence: TGCAGCGTTGATGGGGACGGTGGCTACACCTTC. The chain carries TRBV29-1 and TRBJ1-2, with D perhaps TRBD1 (5 bases). Germline V CDR1 and CDR2: SQVTM, ANQGSEA. The germline V and J ends were trimmed by 3 bases and 7 bases, with 9 bases remaining between them. The CDR3 spans 11 residues.

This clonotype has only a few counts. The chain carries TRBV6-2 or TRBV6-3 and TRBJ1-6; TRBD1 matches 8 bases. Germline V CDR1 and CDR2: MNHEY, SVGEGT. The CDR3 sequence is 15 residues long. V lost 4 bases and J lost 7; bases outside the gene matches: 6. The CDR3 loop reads CASSFQGAENSPLHF. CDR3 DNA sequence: TGTGCCAGCAGTTTCCAGGGGGCGGAGAATTCACCCCTCCACTTT.